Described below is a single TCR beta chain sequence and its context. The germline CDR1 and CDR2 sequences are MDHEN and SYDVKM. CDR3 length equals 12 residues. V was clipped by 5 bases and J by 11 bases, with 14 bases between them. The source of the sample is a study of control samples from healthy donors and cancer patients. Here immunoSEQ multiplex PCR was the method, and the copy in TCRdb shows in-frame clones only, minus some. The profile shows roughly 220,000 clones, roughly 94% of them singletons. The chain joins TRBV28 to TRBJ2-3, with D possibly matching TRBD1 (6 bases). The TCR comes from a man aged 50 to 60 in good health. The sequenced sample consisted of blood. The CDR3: CASSLYRARQYF. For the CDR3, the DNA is TGTGCCAGCAGTCTCTACAGGGCCAGGCAGTATTTT.